Below, 31 T cell receptor beta chains from the same sample are listed, as sequenced in a study of human T cells and chemical hapten exposure. The time point was: pre-sensitization, week 0. Treatment indicated: therapeutic diphenylcyclopropenone sensitization with weekly scalp DPC. From the RACE reads, TCRdb called clonotypes with MiXCR, one entry per CDR3 protein. The data contain more than 300,000 distinct CDR3 sequences, approximately 5% of them singletons. The material was whole blood, obtained in connection with sensitization to the hapten diphenylcyclopropenone (DPC). These TCRs come from a woman aged 18-30 years with alopecia areata. Some clones in this sample may be carry-over from other donors' samples.

This clonotype was seen many times. This chain uses TRBV20-1 with TRBJ1-2, with a tentative D call TRBD1 (6 bases). V was clipped by 3 bases and J by 4 bases, with 9 bases between them. Per germline, CDR1 DFQATT and CDR2 SNEGSKA (reference sequence). This CDR3 comprises 12 residues. In nucleotides, the CDR3 is TGCAGTGCTAGTCGGACAGCCTATGGCTACACCTTC. Translation: CSASRTAYGYTF.

This clonotype was counted a few times. The junction departs from the called germline gene at one end, perhaps through a read error. The J gene is TRBJ2-2, the V gene TRBV20-1; no reliable D call. Germline loops: CDR1 DFQATT, CDR2 SNEGSKA (reference sequence). There are 15 residues in the CDR3. CDR3 residues: CSARVGNMNTGELFF. The CDR3 bases are TGCAGTGCCAGAGTGGGAAACATGAACACCGGGGAGCTGTTTTTT.

The chain recombines TRBV7-2 with TRBJ2-3; TRBD2 agrees at 8 bases. The CDR3 covers 16 residues. With 2 bases clipped from V and 5 bases from J, the junction kept 9 bases outside the gene matches. Germline CDR1 SGHTA, CDR2 FQGNSA. CDR3 coding DNA: TGTGCCAGCAGCTTATTGAGTAGCGGGGAAGGAGATACGCAGTATTTT. Protein sequence: CASSLLSSGEGDTQYF.

This chain connects TRBV7-9 to TRBJ1-3, with D maybe TRBD1 (6 bases). The CDR3 spans 16 residues. Germline V CDR1 and CDR2: SEHNR, FQNEAQ (reference sequence). V lost 0 bases, J lost 2 bases, and 11 bases lay in between. The CDR3 sequence: CASSLAPGAAGNTIYF. In nucleotides, the CDR3 is TGTGCCAGCAGCTTAGCTCCAGGGGCCGCTGGAAACACCATATATTTT. The full variable domain, rest sourced from reference TRBV7-9 and TRBJ1-3, is DTGVSQNPRHKITKRGQNVTFRCDPISEHNRLYWYRQTLGQGPEFLTYFQNEAQLEKSRLLSDRFSAERPKGSFSTLEIQRTEQGDSAMYLCASSLAPGAAGNTIYFGEGSWLTVV.

The V gene is TRBV24-1, the J gene TRBJ2-1; maybe TRBD1 (6 bases). This CDR3 spans 16 amino acids. Germline CDR1 is KGHDR and CDR2 is SFDVKD. Trimming removed 4 bases from V and 7 bases from J, with 19 bases in between. The CDR3 loop reads CATSEVEGVAKNEQFF. The CDR3 nucleotides read TGTGCCACCAGTGAGGTCGAGGGGGTAGCGAAGAATGAGCAGTTCTTC.

This clonotype was picked up many times. CDR3 amino acids: CASSSYGRYNSPLHF. For the CDR3, the DNA is TGTGCCAGCAGTTCCTACGGGCGCTATAATTCACCCCTCCACTTT. The V call is TRBV6-6, the J call TRBJ1-6; D gene uncertain. The CDR3 covers 15 residues. Looked up from germline, CDR1 is MNHNY and CDR2 is SVGAGI (reference sequence). V gave up 4 bases and J gave up 3 bases, with 10 bases separating them.

The V and J genes are TRBV10-1 and TRBJ1-1; no clear D gene. Germline-derived CDR1 and CDR2 are WNHNN and SYGVQD (reference sequence). This CDR3 region has 15 residues. V dropped 9 bases and J dropped 4 bases, with 21 bases sitting between them. The CDR3 is CARPAGTNFPTEAFF. CDR3 nucleotides: TGCGCCAGGCCCGCTGGCACCAATTTCCCCACTGAAGCTTTCTTT.

This clonotype was seen at least ten times. This chain connects TRBV12-3 or TRBV12-4 to TRBJ2-3; D ambiguous. V was shortened by 8 bases and J by 6 bases, with 9 bases between the two germline ends. This CDR3 has 11 residues. DNA for the CDR3: TGTGCCAGCTCCGGCGGTGATACGCAGTATTTT. This encodes CASSGGDTQYF.

This clonotype has ten or more counts. The CDR3 reads CASSLTTGTYNEQFF. The CDR3 nucleotides are TGTGCCAGCAGCTTAACAACGGGCACCTACAATGAGCAGTTCTTC. This sequence joins TRBV7-3 and TRBJ2-1; D uncertain. The length of the CDR3 is 15 residues. Trimming took off 0 bases at V and 2 bases at J, with 8 bases between the two ends. The germline gives CDR1 SGHTA, CDR2 FQGTGA.

Many counts were recorded for this clonotype. This chain uses TRBV20-1 with TRBJ2-3; D ambiguous. Deletions cut 5 bases from V and 3 bases from J, with 12 bases between. CDR1 DFQATT and CDR2 SNEGSKA come from the germline V gene (reference sequence). The CDR3 runs 13 residues. The CDR3 sequence: CSAELKGTDTQYF. CDR3 nucleotides: TGCAGTGCTGAGTTGAAAGGGACAGATACGCAGTATTTT.

This clonotype has more than one count but fewer than ten. The rearrangement joins TRBV6-2 or TRBV6-3 to TRBJ1-1, with TRBD1 matching 8 bases. V was clipped by 5 bases and J by 7 bases; unmatched bases: 12. Germline-derived CDR1 and CDR2 are MNHEY and SVGEGT. This CDR3 contains 15 residues. This CDR3 reads CASSPRTGRSLEAFF. The DNA of the CDR3 is TGTGCCAGCAGTCCCCGGACAGGGAGGTCTCTTGAAGCTTTCTTT.

This clonotype was seen more than once but under ten times. The chain couples TRBV6-5 to TRBJ1-2; D is perhaps TRBD1 (5 bases). In germline, CDR1 is MNHEY, CDR2 SVGAGI. The length of the CDR3 is 17 residues. V was clipped by 0 bases and J by 1 base, with 15 bases between them. The CDR3 DNA reads as TGTGCCAGCAGTTACTCCTTCGGTGGAGGGGTTAACTATGGCTACACCTTC. It yields the protein CASSYSFGGGVNYGYTF.

This clonotype was picked up a small number of times. The genes are TRBV12-5 and TRBJ1-1; perhaps TRBD1 as D (6 bases). V was shortened by 6 bases and J by 4 bases, with 15 bases between the two germline ends. Germline V gives CDR1 LGHNT, CDR2 FRNRAP. CDR3 size: 14 residues. CDR3 sequence: CASGSGGAGTEAFF. The CDR3 nucleotides are TGTGCTAGTGGGTCTGGGGGGGCAGGCACTGAAGCTTTCTTT.

Many counts were recorded for this clonotype. The rearrangement uses TRBV6-5 and TRBJ1-5; D unresolved. CDR3 length equals 15 residues. Trimming took 5 bases from V and 3 from J, leaving 14 bases between them. Germline V gene lookup returns CDR1 MNHEY and CDR2 SVGAGI. The CDR3 DNA sequence: TGTGCCAGCAGTGAAATTCACGGGTCCAATCAGCCCCAGCATTTT. Translation gives CASSEIHGSNQPQHF.

The chain combines TRBV6-2 or TRBV6-3 with TRBJ2-3; D remains ambiguous. CDR1 is MNHEY and CDR2 is SVGEGT in the germline V gene. Trimming took off 0 bases at V and 2 bases at J, with 12 bases between the two ends. The CDR3 runs 16 residues. The CDR3 sequence is CASSYSTGDNTDTQYF. The DNA of the CDR3 is TGTGCCAGCAGTTACTCGACGGGCGATAACACAGATACGCAGTATTTT.

The chain is built from TRBV12-3 or TRBV12-4 and TRBJ2-1; D not resolved. The V and J ends lost 8 bases and 6 bases respectively, with 11 bases between them. This CDR3 spans 12 amino acids. This chain's CDR3 is CASLGQANEQFF. As DNA, the CDR3 is TGTGCCAGCCTCGGGCAGGCCAATGAGCAGTTCTTC.

This clonotype was picked up many times. The rearrangement uses TRBV6-2 or TRBV6-3 and TRBJ2-3, with D possibly being TRBD1 (5 bases). Trimming shortened V by 6 bases and J by 2 bases, and 12 bases separated the two germline ends. Germline V CDR1 and CDR2: MNHEY, SVGEGT. The CDR3 runs 14 residues. The CDR3 loop is CASRKDTTTDTQYF. The CDR3 DNA is TGTGCCAGCAGGAAGGACACCACCACAGATACGCAGTATTTT.

This clonotype was seen repeatedly, ten times or more. The V call is TRBV12-3 or TRBV12-4, the J call TRBJ1-3; D is ambiguous. The V end lost 3 bases, the J end lost 8 bases, and 14 bases lay between the germline ends. CDR3 length equals 14 residues. CDR3 sequence: CASSFLRRRDTIYF. In DNA, the CDR3 is TGTGCCAGCAGTTTTCTTAGGCGGAGGGACACCATATATTTT.

This clonotype was observed a few times. This chain's CDR3 is CSVDLGAGREKLFF. As DNA, the CDR3 is TGCAGCGTCGACCTTGGCGCCGGAAGGGAAAAACTGTTTTTT. This chain connects TRBV29-1 to TRBJ1-4, with D hard to call. The germline V gene has CDR1 SQVTM and CDR2 ANQGSEA. CDR3 length: 14 residues. The ends were cut back, 6 bases at V and 8 bases at J, with 19 bases in the middle.

V is TRBV4-3 and J is TRBJ1-1; D remains ambiguous. Germline lookup yields CDR1 LGHNA and CDR2 YSLEER. Trimming shortened V by 0 bases and J by 1 base, and 3 bases separated the two germline ends. The CDR3 covers 13 residues. The CDR3, as DNA: TGCGCCAGCAGCCAAGACAAGAACACTGAAGCTTTCTTT. Amino acid sequence: CASSQDKNTEAFF.

This sequence joins TRBV29-1 and TRBJ2-1, with D tentatively TRBD1 (7 bases). Germline V gene sequence: CDR1 SQVTM, CDR2 ANQGSEA. The CDR3 runs 14 residues. The V end was cut by 7 bases, the J end by 7 bases, with 20 bases between. Here the CDR3 reads CSALGGQGGNEQFF. The CDR3 nucleotides read TGCAGCGCCCTGGGGGGTCAGGGGGGTAATGAGCAGTTCTTC.

The rearrangement uses TRBV20-1 and TRBJ2-3, with a weak D call TRBD2 (5 bases). V was pared by 3 bases and J by 2 bases, with 9 bases between. The CDR3 contains 13 residues. Germline values: CDR1 DFQATT, CDR2 SNEGSKA (reference sequence). Written as DNA, the CDR3 is TGCAGTGCTAGGAGCGGATCCACAGATACGCAGTATTTT. Amino acid sequence: CSARSGSTDTQYF.

This clonotype was observed at least ten times. This chain links TRBV29-1 with TRBJ1-1; D is undetermined. CDR3 size: 13 residues. Trimming pared 6 bases from V and 1 base from J, leaving 12 bases between. The V gene's germline CDR1 is SQVTM and CDR2 ANQGSEA. The DNA for the CDR3 is TGCAGCGTACTGGGAATGGGGAACACTGAAGCTTTCTTT. This gives the protein CSVLGMGNTEAFF.

This chain uses TRBV12-3 or TRBV12-4 with TRBJ1-3; 8 bases match TRBD1. The V and J ends lost 5 bases and 4 bases, in that order; junction bases with no gene match: 4. The CDR3 runs 14 residues. The CDR3 sequence is CASSGDRLGNTIYF. The CDR3 DNA follows: TGTGCCAGCAGTGGGGACAGGCTAGGAAACACCATATATTTT.

This clonotype has more than one count but fewer than ten. This sequence joins TRBV6-2 or TRBV6-3 and TRBJ2-7; D not certain. CDR3 length equals 13 residues. Per germline, CDR1 MNHEY and CDR2 SVGEGT. Trimming pared 0 bases from V and 8 bases from J, leaving 11 bases between. CDR3 coding DNA: TGTGCCAGCAGTTACTCGGACCGGGCTAAGCAGTACTTC. This translates into CASSYSDRAKQYF.

This clonotype was recorded at least ten times. The genes are TRBV10-3 and TRBJ2-7; D not certain. V was shortened by 0 bases and J by 4 bases, with 7 bases between the two germline ends. The CDR3 contains 13 residues. CDR1 and CDR2 (germline): ENHRY, SYGVKD. The CDR3 region is CAISESLKYEQYF. The DNA of the CDR3 is TGTGCCATCAGTGAGTCTCTGAAATACGAGCAGTACTTC.

The table lists this clonotype with a few counts. The rearrangement joins TRBV12-3 or TRBV12-4 to TRBJ2-2; D unclear. This CDR3 comprises 14 residues. Trimming pared 3 bases from V and 5 bases from J, leaving 10 bases between. CDR3 region: CASSLRQLTGELFF. The CDR3 DNA sequence: TGTGCCAGCAGTTTGCGGCAGCTAACCGGGGAGCTGTTTTTT.

This clonotype showed up just a few times. This chain uses TRBV9 with TRBJ1-1; D unresolved. Germline CDR1 SGDLS, CDR2 YYNGEE. Trimming pared 0 bases from V and 4 bases from J, leaving 7 bases between. The CDR3 sequence is 13 residues long. The DNA for the CDR3 is TGTGCCAGCAGCGTAGGCATGACCACTGAAGCTTTCTTT. It specifies CASSVGMTTEAFF.

This clonotype was seen many times. The V and J genes are TRBV27 and TRBJ2-7; D remains ambiguous. The CDR3 totals 15 residues. The V end was cut by 2 bases, the J end by 0 bases, with 11 bases between. CDR1 is MNHEY, CDR2 SMNVEV, per germline (reference sequence). The CDR3 DNA is TGTGCCAGCAGTTTAACCCGATCCCCCTCCTACGAGCAGTACTTC. It is translated as CASSLTRSPSYEQYF.

This clonotype showed up many times. This chain connects TRBV19 to TRBJ2-2; D call uncertain. Germline V gives CDR1 LNHDA, CDR2 SQIVND (reference sequence). The V and J ends lost 5 bases and 5 bases respectively, with 18 bases between them. The CDR3 runs to 16 residues. Written as DNA, the CDR3 is TGTGCCAGTAGTCGCCCGGACGGCTACTGGACCGGGGAGCTGTTTTTT. This codes for CASSRPDGYWTGELFF. Looking up the rest from reference TRBV19 and TRBJ2-2 gives the full variable domain: DGGITQSPKYLFRKEGQNVTLSCEQNLNHDAMYWYRQDPGQGLRLIYYSQIVNDFQKGDIAEGYSVSREKKESFPLTVTSAQKNPTAFYLCASSRPDGYWTGELFFGEGSRLTVL.

The table lists this clonotype with a few counts. This chain links TRBV7-2 with TRBJ2-1; possibly TRBD2 for D (6 bases). The CDR3 runs to 13 residues. Germline CDR1 reads SGHTA; CDR2 reads FQGNSA. With 5 bases removed from V and 5 bases from J, the gap between germline ends came to 10 bases. Written as DNA, the CDR3 is TGTGCCAGCAGCCGACTAGTTAACAATGAGCAGTTCTTC. Translation: CASSRLVNNEQFF.